One sample yielded the 15 T cell receptor beta chains listed below, sequenced in a study of OX40 agonist ivuxolimab in advanced cancers. Profiled with immunoSEQ multiplex PCR; TCRdb holds only in-frame clones, not every one. This table has just under 100,000 clones, around 94% appearing once. Sequenced material: CD4+ or CD8+ T cells sorted from blood, taken in a trial of the OX40 agonist ivuxolimab. The receptors come from an adult with an advanced solid tumor such as melanoma, head and neck, liver or kidney cancer.

A note on this clone: This CDR3 is also generated by other DNA sequences in the sample. The CDR3, as DNA: TGCGCCAGCAGCTTAGTGGCGGGGGCCTACAATGAGCAGTTCTTC. This sequence encodes CASSLVAGAYNEQFF. The rearrangement joins TRBV5-1 to TRBJ2-1; TRBD2 aligns across 7 bases. CDR3 length: 15 amino acids. In germline, CDR1 is SGHRS, CDR2 YFSETQ. V dropped 2 bases and J dropped 2; count of bases not matched to a gene: 4.

The chain joins TRBV6-5 to TRBJ1-1; no clear D. Germline V gives CDR1 MNHEY, CDR2 SVGAGI. The CDR3 runs to 15 residues. Trimming left V 1 base short and J 0 bases short, with 9 bases between. The CDR3 bases are TGTGCCAGCAGTTACTTCGGGGAAATGAACACTGAAGCTTTCTTT. Translating it yields CASSYFGEMNTEAFF.

This chain connects TRBV11-2 to TRBJ2-2; D is unresolved. Trimming removed 2 bases at V and 7 bases at J, with 11 bases between. CDR1 and CDR2 from the germline V gene are SGHAT and FQNNGV. The CDR3 has 14 amino acids. The CDR3 reads CASSLNSDFGELFF. The CDR3 nucleotides read TGTGCCAGCAGCTTAAATTCGGATTTCGGGGAGCTGTTTTTT.

The rearrangement uses TRBV5-6 and TRBJ1-1; TRBD1 agrees at 8 bases. V lost 4 bases, J lost 6 bases, and 14 bases stayed unmatched. This CDR3 comprises 16 residues. The germline V gene encodes CDR1 SGHDT and CDR2 YYEEEE. The DNA of the CDR3 is TGTGCCAGCAGCCCGCCGGACAGGGCTGGTAACGCTGAAGCTTTCTTT. Translating gives CASSPPDRAGNAEAFF.

As regards this clone: The DNA is left out, because the CDR3 cannot be placed on it with certainty; the CDR3 is given as TCRdb lists it. The rearrangement joins TRBV28 to TRBJ1-4; the table's D call, TRBD1, was not checked against the DNA. The germline V gene encodes CDR1 MDHEN and CDR2 SYDVKM. The CDR3 length is 15 residues, termini included. The CDR3 region is CASSSSDRGNEKLFF.

The V call is TRBV6-6, the J call TRBJ2-2; 11 bases align to TRBD1. V shed 6 bases, J shed 2 bases, and the junction held 5 bases outside the gene matches. CDR1 is MNHNY, CDR2 SVGAGI, per germline (reference sequence). This CDR3 has 16 amino acids. The CDR3 region is CASRKGTGGNTGELFF. The CDR3 coding sequence is TGTGCCAGCAGAAAAGGGACAGGGGGTAACACCGGGGAGCTGTTTTTT.

The rearrangement uses TRBV19 and TRBJ1-5; maybe TRBD1 (5 bases). CDR1 and CDR2 from the germline V gene are LNHDA and SQIVND (reference sequence). V lost 6 bases and J lost 0, with 18 bases in between. CDR3 size: 17 residues. CDR3 in amino acids: CASSGEGTLYSNQPQHF. Written as DNA, the CDR3 is TGTGCCAGTAGCGGAGAAGGGACTCTATATAGCAATCAGCCCCAGCATTTT.

This chain joins TRBV5-1 and TRBJ1-1; D gene uncertain. The V and J ends lost 2 bases and 1 base respectively, with 9 bases between them. The CDR3 spans 14 residues. Looked up from germline, CDR1 is SGHRS and CDR2 is YFSETQ. The CDR3: CASSFDPGNTEAFF. The CDR3 DNA sequence: TGCGCCAGCAGCTTTGATCCTGGGAACACTGAAGCTTTCTTT.

This chain uses TRBV7-9 with TRBJ1-1; D is unclear. The V end was cut by 2 bases, the J end by 1 base, with 8 bases between. This CDR3 comprises 14 residues. Germline V gene data show CDR1 as SEHNR and CDR2 as FQNEAQ (reference sequence). CDR3 sequence (DNA): TGTGCCAGCAGCTTAATGGGAGAGAACACTGAAGCTTTCTTT. Translating it yields CASSLMGENTEAFF.

The V and J genes are TRBV5-1 and TRBJ2-5; 8 bases are shared with TRBD1. Looked up from germline, CDR1 is SGHRS and CDR2 is YFSETQ. This CDR3 comprises 16 residues. The J segment lost 4 bases and the V segment lost 4 bases, leaving 12 bases of the junction unmatched. The CDR3 spells CASSASSGTGSETQYF. CDR3 in DNA: TGCGCCAGCAGCGCTAGCTCCGGGACAGGTTCAGAGACCCAGTACTTC.

V usage is TRBV19 and J usage is TRBJ2-1, with 7 bases identical to TRBD1. The length of the CDR3 is 14 residues. The germline gives CDR1 LNHDA, CDR2 SQIVND (reference sequence). The ends lost 5 bases at V and 6 bases at J; junction bases unmatched: 7. CDR3 residues: CASSVSRTGNEQFF. CDR3 in DNA: TGTGCCAGTAGTGTCTCCCGGACAGGCAATGAGCAGTTCTTC.

The chain is built from TRBV27 and TRBJ1-3; possibly TRBD1 for D (5 bases). Trimming took off 3 bases at V and 3 bases at J, with 12 bases between the two ends. Per the germline V gene, CDR1 is MNHEY and CDR2 is SMNVEV (reference sequence). This CDR3 is built from 15 residues. The CDR3 nucleotides read TGTGCCAGCAGTTTGGTAGGGGACTTTGGAAACACCATATATTTT. It encodes CASSLVGDFGNTIYF.

This rearrangement joins TRBV6-5 to TRBJ2-4; D possibly corresponds to TRBD1 (6 bases). CDR1 and CDR2 (germline): MNHEY, SVGAGI. The CDR3 sequence is 14 residues long. The V gene lost 0 bases and the J gene lost 9 bases, with 12 bases spanning the gap. This CDR3 is CASSYSGTTGIQYF. The CDR3 nucleotides are TGTGCCAGCAGTTACTCGGGGACAACGGGCATTCAGTACTTC.

The chain combines TRBV9 with TRBJ2-3, with D unclear. Germline V CDR1 and CDR2: SGDLS, YYNGEE. The CDR3 is 10 residues long. CDR3 sequence reads: CAGVADTQYF. CDR3 in DNA: TGTGCTGGTGTGGCAGATACGCAGTATTTT.

The rearrangement joins TRBV27 to TRBJ1-2; D may be TRBD1 (6 bases). The V gene lost 6 bases and the J gene lost 6 bases, with 11 bases spanning the gap. This CDR3 is built from 12 residues. Germline V gene sequence: CDR1 MNHEY, CDR2 SMNVEV (reference sequence). The CDR3 DNA is TGTGCCAGCAGCCGAAGACAGGATGGCTACACCTTC. Translating it yields CASSRRQDGYTF.